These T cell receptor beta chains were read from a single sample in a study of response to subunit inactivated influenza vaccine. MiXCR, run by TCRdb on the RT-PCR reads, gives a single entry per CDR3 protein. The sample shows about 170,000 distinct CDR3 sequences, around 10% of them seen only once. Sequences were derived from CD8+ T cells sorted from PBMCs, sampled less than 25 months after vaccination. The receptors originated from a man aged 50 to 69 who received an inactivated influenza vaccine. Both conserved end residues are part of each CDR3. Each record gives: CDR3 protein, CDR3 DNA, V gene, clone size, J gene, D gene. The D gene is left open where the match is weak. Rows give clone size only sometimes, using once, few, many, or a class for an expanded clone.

cdr3_aa: CSATYSAYNEQFF
cdr3_nt: TGCAGTGCCACCTACAGTGCTTACAATGAGCAGTTCTTC
v_call: TRBV20-1
clone_size: -
j_call: TRBJ2-1
d_call: -

cdr3_aa: CASSQEGAQPRTEAFF
cdr3_nt: TGTGCCAGCAGCCAAGAAGGGGCACAGCCGAGGACTGAAGCTTTCTTT
v_call: TRBV14
clone_size: many
j_call: TRBJ1-1
d_call: -

cdr3_aa: CASSFGIFYEQYF
cdr3_nt: TGTGCCAGCAGTTTTGGGATCTTCTACGAGCAGTACTTC
v_call: TRBV12-3/TRBV12-4
clone_size: -
j_call: TRBJ2-7
d_call: -

cdr3_aa: CARQGRHSYEQYF
cdr3_nt: TGTGCCAGACAGGGGCGACACTCCTACGAGCAGTACTTC
v_call: TRBV2
clone_size: many
j_call: TRBJ2-7
d_call: TRBD1

cdr3_aa: CSARTGTGVYEQYF
cdr3_nt: TGCAGTGCTAGAACCGGGACAGGGGTGTACGAGCAGTACTTC
v_call: TRBV20-1
clone_size: -
j_call: TRBJ2-7
d_call: TRBD1

cdr3_aa: CSALIGGAGETQYF
cdr3_nt: TGCAGTGCCCTAATAGGGGGGGCCGGCGAGACCCAGTACTTC
v_call: TRBV20-1
clone_size: many
j_call: TRBJ2-5
d_call: -

cdr3_aa: CASSGAGLAGSSYNEQFF
cdr3_nt: TGTGCCAGCAGTGGCGCCGGACTAGCGGGGAGCTCCTACAATGAGCAGTTCTTC
v_call: TRBV12-3/TRBV12-4
clone_size: few
j_call: TRBJ2-1
d_call: TRBD2

cdr3_aa: CASSPTSGSNEQFF
cdr3_nt: TGTGCCAGCAGCCCTACTAGCGGGAGCAATGAGCAGTTCTTC
v_call: TRBV6-2/TRBV6-3
clone_size: few
j_call: TRBJ2-1
d_call: TRBD2

cdr3_aa: CASSLALSAPTDYGYTF
cdr3_nt: TGTGCCAGCAGCTTGGCTCTAAGCGCGCCGACAGACTATGGCTACACCTTC
v_call: TRBV13
clone_size: -
j_call: TRBJ1-2
d_call: -

cdr3_aa: CASSSSGYYLFSYEQYF
cdr3_nt: TGCGCCAGCAGTTCTAGCGGCTACTATCTTTTTTCCTACGAGCAGTACTTC
v_call: TRBV5-1
clone_size: many
j_call: TRBJ2-7
d_call: TRBD2

cdr3_aa: CASSLSIPSYEQYF
cdr3_nt: TGTGCCAGCAGCTTATCCATCCCTTCCTACGAGCAGTACTTC
v_call: TRBV7-2
clone_size: many
j_call: TRBJ2-7
d_call: -

cdr3_aa: CASKGFSTDTQYF
cdr3_nt: TGTGCCAGCAAGGGCTTTAGCACAGATACGCAGTATTTT
v_call: TRBV2
clone_size: few
j_call: TRBJ2-3
d_call: -

cdr3_aa: CASTLGAAQETQYF
cdr3_nt: TGTGCCAGCACTCTAGGGGCAGCCCAAGAGACCCAGTACTTC
v_call: TRBV7-9
clone_size: -
j_call: TRBJ2-5
d_call: -

cdr3_aa: CASSYTPDRHQPQHF
cdr3_nt: TGTGCCAGCAGTTACACACCGGACAGGCATCAGCCCCAGCATTTT
v_call: TRBV6-5
clone_size: few
j_call: TRBJ1-5
d_call: TRBD1